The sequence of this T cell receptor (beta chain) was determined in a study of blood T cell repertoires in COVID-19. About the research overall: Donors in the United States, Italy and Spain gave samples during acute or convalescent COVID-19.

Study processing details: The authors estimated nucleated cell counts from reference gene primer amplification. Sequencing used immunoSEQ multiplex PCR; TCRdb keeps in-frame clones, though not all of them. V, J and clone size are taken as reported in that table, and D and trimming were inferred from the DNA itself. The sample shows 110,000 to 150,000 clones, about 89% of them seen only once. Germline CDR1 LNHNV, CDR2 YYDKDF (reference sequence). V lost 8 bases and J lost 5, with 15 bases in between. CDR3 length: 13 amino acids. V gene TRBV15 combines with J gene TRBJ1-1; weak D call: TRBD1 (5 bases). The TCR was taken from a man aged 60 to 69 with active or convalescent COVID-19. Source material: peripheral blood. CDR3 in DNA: TGTGCCACCGGAGGGGAGTTGGGGACTGAAGCTTTCTTT. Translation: CATGGELGTEAFF. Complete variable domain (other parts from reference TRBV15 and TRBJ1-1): DAMVIQNPRYQVTQFGKPVTLSCSQTLNHNVMYWYQQKSSQAPKLLFHYYDKDFNNEADTPDNFQSRRPNTSFCFLDIRSPGLGDTAMYLCATGGELGTEAFFGQGTRLTVV.